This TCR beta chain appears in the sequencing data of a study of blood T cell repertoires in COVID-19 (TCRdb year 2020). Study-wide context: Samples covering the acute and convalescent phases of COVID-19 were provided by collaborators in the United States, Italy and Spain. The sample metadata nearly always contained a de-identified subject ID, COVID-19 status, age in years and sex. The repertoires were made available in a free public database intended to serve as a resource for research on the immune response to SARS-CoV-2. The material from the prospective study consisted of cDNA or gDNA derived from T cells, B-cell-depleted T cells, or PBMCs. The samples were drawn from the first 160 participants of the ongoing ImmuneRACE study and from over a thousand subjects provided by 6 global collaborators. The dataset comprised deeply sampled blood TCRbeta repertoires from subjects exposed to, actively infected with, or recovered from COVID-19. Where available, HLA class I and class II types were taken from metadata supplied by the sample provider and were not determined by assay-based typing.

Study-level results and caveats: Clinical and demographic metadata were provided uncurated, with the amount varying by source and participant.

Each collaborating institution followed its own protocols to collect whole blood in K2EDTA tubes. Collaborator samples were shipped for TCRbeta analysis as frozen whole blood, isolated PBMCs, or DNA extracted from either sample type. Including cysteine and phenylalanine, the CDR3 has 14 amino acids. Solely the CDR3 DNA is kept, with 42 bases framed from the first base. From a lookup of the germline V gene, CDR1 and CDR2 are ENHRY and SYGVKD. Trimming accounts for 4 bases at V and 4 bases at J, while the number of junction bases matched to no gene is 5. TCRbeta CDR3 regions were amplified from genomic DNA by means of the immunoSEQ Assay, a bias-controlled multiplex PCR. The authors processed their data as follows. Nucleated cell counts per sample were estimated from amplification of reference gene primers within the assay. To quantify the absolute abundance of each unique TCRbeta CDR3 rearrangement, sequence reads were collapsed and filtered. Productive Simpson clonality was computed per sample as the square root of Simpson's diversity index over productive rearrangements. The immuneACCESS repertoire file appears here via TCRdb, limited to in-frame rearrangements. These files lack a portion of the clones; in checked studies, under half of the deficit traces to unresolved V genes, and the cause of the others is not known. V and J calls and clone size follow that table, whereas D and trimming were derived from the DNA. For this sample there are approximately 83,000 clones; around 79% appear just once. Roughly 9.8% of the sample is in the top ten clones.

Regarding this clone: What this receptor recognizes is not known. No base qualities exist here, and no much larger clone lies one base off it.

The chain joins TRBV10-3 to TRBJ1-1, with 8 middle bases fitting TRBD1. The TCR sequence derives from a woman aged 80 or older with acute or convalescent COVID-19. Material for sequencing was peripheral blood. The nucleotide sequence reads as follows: TGTGCCATCAGTGTAGACAGGGGTTTCACTGAAGCTTTCTTT. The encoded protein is CAISVDRGFTEAFF.